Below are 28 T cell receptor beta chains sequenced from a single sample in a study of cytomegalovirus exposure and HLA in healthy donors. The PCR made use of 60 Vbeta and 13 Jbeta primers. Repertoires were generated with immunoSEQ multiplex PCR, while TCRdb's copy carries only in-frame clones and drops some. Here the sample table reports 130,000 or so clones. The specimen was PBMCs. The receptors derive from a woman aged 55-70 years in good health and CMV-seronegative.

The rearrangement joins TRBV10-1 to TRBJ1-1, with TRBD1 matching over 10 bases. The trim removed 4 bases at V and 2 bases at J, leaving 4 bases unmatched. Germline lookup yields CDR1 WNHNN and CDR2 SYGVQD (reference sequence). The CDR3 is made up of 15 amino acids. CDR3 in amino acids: CASSVDRGLNTEAFF. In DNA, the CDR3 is TGCGCCAGCAGTGTGGACAGGGGGTTAAACACTGAAGCTTTCTTT.

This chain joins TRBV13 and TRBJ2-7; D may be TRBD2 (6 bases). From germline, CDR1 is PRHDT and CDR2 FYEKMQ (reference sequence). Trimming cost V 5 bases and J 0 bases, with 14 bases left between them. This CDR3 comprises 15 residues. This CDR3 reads CASSRGTAYSYEQYF. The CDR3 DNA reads TGTGCCAGCAGCCGTGGGACTGCCTACTCCTACGAGCAGTACTTC.

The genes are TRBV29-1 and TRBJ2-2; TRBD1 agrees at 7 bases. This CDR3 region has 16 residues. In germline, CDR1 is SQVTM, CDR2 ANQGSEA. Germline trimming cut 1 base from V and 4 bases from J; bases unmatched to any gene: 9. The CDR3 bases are TGCAGCGTTGAAGGGCCGGGACAGTGGGGCACCGGGGAGCTGTTTTTT. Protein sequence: CSVEGPGQWGTGELFF.

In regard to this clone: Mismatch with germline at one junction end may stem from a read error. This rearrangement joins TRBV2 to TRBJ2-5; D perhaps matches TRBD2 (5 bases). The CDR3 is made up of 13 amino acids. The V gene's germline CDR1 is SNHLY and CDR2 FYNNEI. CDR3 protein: CASSEDYGETQYF. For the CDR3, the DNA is TGTGCCAGCAGCGAAGACTACGGCGAGACCCAGTACTTC. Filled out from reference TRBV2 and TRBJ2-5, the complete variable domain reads EPEVTQTPSHQVTQMGQEVILRCVPISNHLYFYWYRQILGQKVEFLVSFYNNEISEKSEIFDDQFSVERPDGSNFTLKIRSTKLEDSAMYFCASSEDYGETQYFGPGTRLLVL.

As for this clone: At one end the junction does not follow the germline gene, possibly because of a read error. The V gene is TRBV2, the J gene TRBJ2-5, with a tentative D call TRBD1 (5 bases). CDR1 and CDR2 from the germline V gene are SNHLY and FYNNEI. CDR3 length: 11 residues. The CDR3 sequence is CASSSSGLGDF. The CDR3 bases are TGTGCCAGCAGCAGCTCCGGGTTAGGGGACTTC.

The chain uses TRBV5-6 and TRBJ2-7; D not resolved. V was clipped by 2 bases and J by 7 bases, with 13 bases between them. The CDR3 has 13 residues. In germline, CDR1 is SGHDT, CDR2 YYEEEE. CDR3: CASSFGVALEQYF. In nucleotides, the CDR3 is TGTGCCAGCAGCTTTGGTGTGGCCTTGGAGCAGTACTTC. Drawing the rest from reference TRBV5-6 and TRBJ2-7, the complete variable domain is DAGVTQSPTHLIKTRGQQVTLRCSPKSGHDTVSWYQQALGQGPQFIFQYYEEEERQRGNFPDRFSGHQFPNYSSELNVNALLLGDSALYLCASSFGVALEQYFGPGTRLTVT.

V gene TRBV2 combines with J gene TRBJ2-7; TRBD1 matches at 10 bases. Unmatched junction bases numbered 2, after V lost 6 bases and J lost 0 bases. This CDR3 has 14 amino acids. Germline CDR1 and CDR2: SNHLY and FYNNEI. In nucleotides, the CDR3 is TGTGCCAGCAGGGACAGGGGGGCCTCCTACGAGCAGTACTTC. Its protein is CASRDRGASYEQYF. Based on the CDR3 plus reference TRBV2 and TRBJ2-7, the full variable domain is EPEVTQTPSHQVTQMGQEVILRCVPISNHLYFYWYRQILGQKVEFLVSFYNNEISEKSEIFDDQFSVERPDGSNFTLKIRSTKLEDSAMYFCASRDRGASYEQYFGPGTRLTVT.

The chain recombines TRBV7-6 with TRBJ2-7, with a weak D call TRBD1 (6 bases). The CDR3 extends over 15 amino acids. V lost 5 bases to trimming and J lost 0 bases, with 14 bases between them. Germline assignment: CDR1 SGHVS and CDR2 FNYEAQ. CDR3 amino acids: CASSDLRGSSYEQYF. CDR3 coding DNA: TGTGCCAGCAGCGACCTAAGGGGGTCCTCCTACGAGCAGTACTTC.

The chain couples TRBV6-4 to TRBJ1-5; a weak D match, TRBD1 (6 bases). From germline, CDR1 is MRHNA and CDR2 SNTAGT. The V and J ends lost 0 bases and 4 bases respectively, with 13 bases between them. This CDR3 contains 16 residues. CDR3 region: CASSDSSRQENQPQHF. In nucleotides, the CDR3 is TGTGCCAGCAGTGACTCGTCCAGACAGGAAAATCAGCCCCAGCATTTT.

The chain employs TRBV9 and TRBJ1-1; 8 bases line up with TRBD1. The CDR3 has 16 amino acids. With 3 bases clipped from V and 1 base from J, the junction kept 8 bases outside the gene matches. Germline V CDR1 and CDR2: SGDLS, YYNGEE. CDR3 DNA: TGTGCCAGCAGCGGATACAGGGGGAAAGGGAACACTGAAGCTTTCTTT. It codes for CASSGYRGKGNTEAFF.

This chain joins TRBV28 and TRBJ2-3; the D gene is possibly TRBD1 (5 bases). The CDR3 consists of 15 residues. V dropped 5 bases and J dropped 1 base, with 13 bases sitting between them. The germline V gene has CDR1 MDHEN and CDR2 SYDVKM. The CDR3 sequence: CASSKTGRGTDTQYF. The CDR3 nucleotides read TGTGCCAGCAGTAAAACAGGAAGAGGCACAGATACGCAGTATTTT.

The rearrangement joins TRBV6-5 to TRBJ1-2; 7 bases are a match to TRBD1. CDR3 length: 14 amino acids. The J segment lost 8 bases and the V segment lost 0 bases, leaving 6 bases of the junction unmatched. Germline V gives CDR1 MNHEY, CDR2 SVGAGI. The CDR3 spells CASSYSGGATGYTF. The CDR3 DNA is TGTGCCAGCAGTTACTCAGGGGGCGCGACCGGCTACACCTTC.

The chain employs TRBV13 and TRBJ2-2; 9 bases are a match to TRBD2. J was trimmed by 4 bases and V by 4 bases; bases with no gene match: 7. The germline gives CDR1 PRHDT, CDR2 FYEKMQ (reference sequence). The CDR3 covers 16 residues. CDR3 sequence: CASSSRNSGGTGELFF. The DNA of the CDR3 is TGTGCCAGCAGCTCCCGTAATAGCGGGGGCACCGGGGAGCTGTTTTTT. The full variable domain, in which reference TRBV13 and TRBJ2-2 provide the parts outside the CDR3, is AAGVIQSPRHLIKEKRETATLKCYPIPRHDTVYWYQQGPGQDPQFLISFYEKMQSDKGSIPDRFSAQQFSDYHSELNMSSLELGDSALYFCASSSRNSGGTGELFFGEGSRLTVL.

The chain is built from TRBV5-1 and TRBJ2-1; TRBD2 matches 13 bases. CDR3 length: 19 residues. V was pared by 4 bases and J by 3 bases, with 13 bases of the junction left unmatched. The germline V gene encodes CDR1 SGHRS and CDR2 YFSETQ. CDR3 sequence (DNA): TGCGCCAGCAGCCCAAAGTTTACTAGCGGGGGGGTGCACTACAATGAGCAGTTCTTC. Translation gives CASSPKFTSGGVHYNEQFF.

CDR3 residues: CASTSFQGNTEAFF. As DNA, the CDR3 is TGTGCCAGCACTTCCTTTCAGGGGAATACTGAAGCTTTCTTT. The genes are TRBV6-1 and TRBJ1-1, with a tentative D call TRBD1 (6 bases). Germline CDR1 is MNHNS and CDR2 is SASEGT. The V gene lost 7 bases and the J gene lost 5 bases, with 17 bases spanning the gap. This CDR3 contains 14 residues.

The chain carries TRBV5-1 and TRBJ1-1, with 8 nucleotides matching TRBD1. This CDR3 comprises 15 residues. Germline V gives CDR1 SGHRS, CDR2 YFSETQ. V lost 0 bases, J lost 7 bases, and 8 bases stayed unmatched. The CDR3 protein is CASSLDTGGAGEAFF. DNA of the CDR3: TGCGCCAGCAGCTTGGACACAGGGGGGGCTGGTGAAGCTTTCTTT.

This CDR3 is CASSFRGSYGYTF. CDR3 coding DNA: TGTGCCAGCAGCTTCCGGGGATCCTATGGCTACACCTTC. The J gene is TRBJ1-2, the V gene TRBV7-9, with D hard to call. The length of the CDR3 is 13 residues. V was shortened by 3 bases and J by 4 bases, with 9 bases between the two germline ends. Germline V gene data show CDR1 as SEHNR and CDR2 as FQNEAQ (reference sequence).

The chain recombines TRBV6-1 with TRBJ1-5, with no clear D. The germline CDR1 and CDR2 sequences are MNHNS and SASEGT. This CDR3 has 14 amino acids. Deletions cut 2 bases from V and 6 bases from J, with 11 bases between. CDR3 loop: CASSEPGRRQPQHF. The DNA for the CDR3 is TGTGCCAGCAGTGAACCGGGGAGGCGTCAGCCCCAGCATTTT.

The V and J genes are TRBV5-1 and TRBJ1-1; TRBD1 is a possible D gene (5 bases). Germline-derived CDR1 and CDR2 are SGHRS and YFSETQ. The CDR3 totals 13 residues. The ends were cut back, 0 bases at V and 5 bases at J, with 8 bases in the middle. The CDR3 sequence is CASSLAQGTEAFF. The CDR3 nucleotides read TGCGCCAGCAGCTTGGCCCAGGGAACTGAAGCTTTCTTT. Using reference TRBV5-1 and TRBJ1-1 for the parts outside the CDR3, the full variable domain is KAGVTQTPRYLIKTRGQQVTLSCSPISGHRSVSWYQQTPGQGLQFLFEYFSETQRNKGNFPGRFSGRQFSNSRSEMNVSTLELGDSALYLCASSLAQGTEAFFGQGTRLTVV.

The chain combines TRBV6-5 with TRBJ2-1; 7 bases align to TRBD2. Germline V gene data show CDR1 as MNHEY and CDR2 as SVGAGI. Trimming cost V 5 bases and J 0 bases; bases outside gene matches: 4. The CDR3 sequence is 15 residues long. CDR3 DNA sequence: TGTGCCAGCAGTGCGCGGGGGAGCTCCTACAATGAGCAGTTCTTC. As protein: CASSARGSSYNEQFF.

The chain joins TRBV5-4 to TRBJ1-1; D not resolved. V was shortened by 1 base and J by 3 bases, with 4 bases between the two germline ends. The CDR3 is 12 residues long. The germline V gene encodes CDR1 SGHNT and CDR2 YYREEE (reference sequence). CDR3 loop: CASSLQDTEAFF. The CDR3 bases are TGTGCCAGCAGCTTGCAGGACACTGAAGCTTTCTTT.

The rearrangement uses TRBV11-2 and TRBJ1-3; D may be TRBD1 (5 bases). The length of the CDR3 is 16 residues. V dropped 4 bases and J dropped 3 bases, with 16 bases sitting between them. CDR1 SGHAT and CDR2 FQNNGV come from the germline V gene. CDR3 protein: CASSYPQGVGGNTIYF. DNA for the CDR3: TGTGCCAGCAGCTATCCCCAGGGTGTAGGTGGAAACACCATATATTTT.

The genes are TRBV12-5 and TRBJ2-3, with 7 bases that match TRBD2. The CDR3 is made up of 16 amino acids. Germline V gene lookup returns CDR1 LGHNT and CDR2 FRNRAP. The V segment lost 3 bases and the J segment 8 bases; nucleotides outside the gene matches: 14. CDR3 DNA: TGTGCTAGTGGTTTATCAGCGGGATTCCCCTCAGTTACGCAGTATTTT. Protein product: CASGLSAGFPSVTQYF.

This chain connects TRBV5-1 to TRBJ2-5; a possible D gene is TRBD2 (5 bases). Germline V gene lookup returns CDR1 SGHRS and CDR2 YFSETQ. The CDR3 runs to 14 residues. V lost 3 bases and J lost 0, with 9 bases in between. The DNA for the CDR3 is TGCGCCAGCAGCTCGGCGGGCAACCAAGAGACCCAGTACTTC. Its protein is CASSSAGNQETQYF.

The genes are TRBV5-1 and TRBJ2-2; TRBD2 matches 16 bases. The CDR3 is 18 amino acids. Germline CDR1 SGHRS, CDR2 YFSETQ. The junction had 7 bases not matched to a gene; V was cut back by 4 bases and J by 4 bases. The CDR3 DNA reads TGCGCCAGCAGCGTGGGACTAGCGGGAGGGGGCAGCACCGGGGAGCTGTTTTTT. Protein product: CASSVGLAGGGSTGELFF.

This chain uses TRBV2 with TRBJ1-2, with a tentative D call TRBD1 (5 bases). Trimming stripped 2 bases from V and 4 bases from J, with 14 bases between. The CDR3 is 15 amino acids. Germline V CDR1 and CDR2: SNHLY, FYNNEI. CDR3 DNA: TGTGCCAGCAGTGAATCGGCAGGGCCAGGCTATGGCTACACCTTC. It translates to CASSESAGPGYGYTF.

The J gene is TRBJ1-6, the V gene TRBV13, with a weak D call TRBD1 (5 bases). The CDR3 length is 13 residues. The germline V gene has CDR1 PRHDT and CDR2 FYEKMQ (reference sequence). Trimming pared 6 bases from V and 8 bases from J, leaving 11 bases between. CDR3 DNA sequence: TGTGCCAGCAGTTTCAGGGTTGATTCACCCCTCCACTTT. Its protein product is CASSFRVDSPLHF. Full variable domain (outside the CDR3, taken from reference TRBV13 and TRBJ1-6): AAGVIQSPRHLIKEKRETATLKCYPIPRHDTVYWYQQGPGQDPQFLISFYEKMQSDKGSIPDRFSAQQFSDYHSELNMSSLELGDSALYFCASSFRVDSPLHFGNGTRLTVT.

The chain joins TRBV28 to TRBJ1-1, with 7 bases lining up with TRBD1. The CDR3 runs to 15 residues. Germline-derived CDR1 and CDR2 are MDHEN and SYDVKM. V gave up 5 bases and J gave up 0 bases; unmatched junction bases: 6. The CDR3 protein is CASSPLGTVNTEAFF. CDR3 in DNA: TGTGCCAGCAGTCCACTTGGGACAGTGAACACTGAAGCTTTCTTT.